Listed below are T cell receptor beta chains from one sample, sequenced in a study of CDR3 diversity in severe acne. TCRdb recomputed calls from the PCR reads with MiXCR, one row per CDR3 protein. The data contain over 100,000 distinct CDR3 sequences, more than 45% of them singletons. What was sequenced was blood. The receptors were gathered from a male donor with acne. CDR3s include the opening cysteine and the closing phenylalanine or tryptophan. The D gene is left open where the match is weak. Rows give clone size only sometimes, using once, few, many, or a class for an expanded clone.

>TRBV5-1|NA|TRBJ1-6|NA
TGCGCCAGCAGCTTGGAATCAGGGCGGAATTCACCCCTCCACTTT
CASSLESGRNSPLHF
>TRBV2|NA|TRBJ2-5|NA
TGTGCCAGCCCCCGTGGGGGGTACCAAGAGACCCAGTACTTC
CASPRGGYQETQYF
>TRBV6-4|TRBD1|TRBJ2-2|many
TGTGCCAGCAGCGGACAGGGACCCGGGGAGCTGTTTTTT
CASSGQGPGELFF
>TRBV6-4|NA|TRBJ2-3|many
TGTGCCAGCAGTGAAAGTAGCGGCACAGATACGCAGTATTTT
CASSESSGTDTQYF
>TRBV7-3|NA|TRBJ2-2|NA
TGTGCTAGCAGCCCATCGAACACCGGGGAGCTGTTTTTT
CASSPSNTGELFF
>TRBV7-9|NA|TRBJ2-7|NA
TGTGCCAGCAGCAACGCGAAGGGCTACGAGCAGTACTTC
CASSNAKGYEQYF
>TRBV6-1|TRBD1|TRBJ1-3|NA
TGTGCCAGCAGTGGGGACAGGGGGTCTGGAAACACCATATATTTT
CASSGDRGSGNTIYF
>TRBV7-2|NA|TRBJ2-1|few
TGTGCCAGCAGCTATCCCGATAGGGGGAGTAATGAGCAGTTCTTC
CASSYPDRGSNEQFF
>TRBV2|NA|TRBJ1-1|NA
TGTGCCAGCAGTGATCTGTTGAACACTGAAGCTTTCTTT
CASSDLLNTEAFF
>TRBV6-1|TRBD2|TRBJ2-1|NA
TGTGCCAGCAGAGCACTAGCGGTCTCCTACAATGAGCAGCTCTTC
CASRALAVSYNEQLF
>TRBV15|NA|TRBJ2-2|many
TGTGCCACCAGCAGAGGGGGTCACGGGGAGCTGTTTTTT
CATSRGGHGELFF
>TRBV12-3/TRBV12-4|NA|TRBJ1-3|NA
TGTGCCAGCAGCCAATTACAGGGCACCACATATTTT
CASSQLQGTTYF
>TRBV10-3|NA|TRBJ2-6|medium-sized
TGTGCCATCAGTGAGGGGCAGGTTTCCTCTGGGGCCAACGTCCTGACTTTC
CAISEGQVSSGANVLTF
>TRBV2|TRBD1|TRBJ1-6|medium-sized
TGTGCCAGCCAGTTTGACAGGGTGAGGGGATCACCCCTCCACTTT
CASQFDRVRGSPLHF
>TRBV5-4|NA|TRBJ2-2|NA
TGTGCCAGCGGCGCCGACACCGGGGAGCTGTTTTTT
CASGADTGELFF
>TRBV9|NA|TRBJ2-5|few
TGTGCCAGCAGCGTAGCCGGGACTGTAGAGACCCAGTACTTC
CASSVAGTVETQYF
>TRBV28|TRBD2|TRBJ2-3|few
TGTGCCAGCCGGGCGGGGGGAGGAGCAGATACGCAGTATTTT
CASRAGGGADTQYF
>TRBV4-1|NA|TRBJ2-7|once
TGCGCCAGCAGCCAAGAGGGCGTAGGGGTGTACGAGCAGTACTTC
CASSQEGVGVYEQYF
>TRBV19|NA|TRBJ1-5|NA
TGTGCCAGTAGTGACCGATATCAGCCCCAGCATTTT
CASSDRYQPQHF
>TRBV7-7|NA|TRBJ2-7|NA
TGTGCCAGCAGCCCTAAGTTAGGGCCGTGCTCCTACGAGCAGTACTTC
CASSPKLGPCSYEQYF
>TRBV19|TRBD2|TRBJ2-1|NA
TGTGCCAGTAGTGCGACTAGCGGGAGAGGTGAGCAGTTCTTC
CASSATSGRGEQFF
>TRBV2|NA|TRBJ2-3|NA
TGTGCCAGCAGTGTGTGGGGCCCCTCCTACAATGAGCAGTATTTT
CASSVWGPSYNEQYF
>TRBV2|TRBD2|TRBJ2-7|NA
TGTGCCAGCAGTGAAGGGGCGGGAGAGGCCGAGCAGTACTTC
CASSEGAGEAEQYF
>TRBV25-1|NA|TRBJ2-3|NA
TGTGCCAGCAGTTTCTTCCAAATCACAGATACGCAGTATTTT
CASSFFQITDTQYF
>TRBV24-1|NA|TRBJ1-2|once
TGTGCCACCAGTGATTATGGGGGTGACTATGGCTACACCTTC
CATSDYGGDYGYTF
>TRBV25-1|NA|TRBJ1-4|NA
TGTGCCAGCAGTGAAGGGTTAGGGAATGAAAAACTGTTTTTT
CASSEGLGNEKLFF
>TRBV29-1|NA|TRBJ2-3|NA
TGCAGCGTCCCTCCCCCCAGGGACAAAAACACAGATACGCAGTATTTT
CSVPPPRDKNTDTQYF
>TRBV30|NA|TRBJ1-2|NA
TGTGCCTGGACCATGAACGGGGATGGCTACACCTTC
CAWTMNGDGYTF
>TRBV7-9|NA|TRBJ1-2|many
TGTGCCAGCAGCTTAGCCTCCATGGGGAACTATGGCTACACCTTC
CASSLASMGNYGYTF
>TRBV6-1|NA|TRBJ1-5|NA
TGTGCCAGCAGTGTAAGCAGCAATCAGCCCCAGCATTTT
CASSVSSNQPQHF